The 16 T cell receptor beta chains reported below all come from one sample, sequenced in a study of blood T cell repertoires in COVID-19. Libraries were prepared by immunoSEQ multiplex PCR; TCRdb keeps only in-frame clonotypes and omits some of them. This sample has 180,000 or so clones; about 90% occur once, and the top ten carry about 0.59%. The sequencing sample was made of peripheral blood. All receptors come from a man in his fifties or sixties with acute or convalescent COVID-19.

The chain has TRBV7-6 and TRBJ1-1, with D possibly matching TRBD1 (5 bases). V was clipped by 1 base and J by 1 base, with 10 bases between them. This CDR3 has 15 residues. From germline, CDR1 is SGHVS and CDR2 FNYEAQ. CDR3 nucleotides: TGTGCCAGCAGCTTAGGTCTGGGGCAGAACACTGAAGCTTTCTTT. It translates to CASSLGLGQNTEAFF.

This chain links TRBV6-5 with TRBJ1-1; D not resolved. Germline lookup yields CDR1 MNHEY and CDR2 SVGAGI. Trimming removed 5 bases from V and 4 bases from J, with 14 bases in between. The CDR3 covers 14 residues. CDR3 sequence (DNA): TGTGCCAGCAGTCCTCTGACCCTAGGCACTGAAGCTTTCTTT. This translates into CASSPLTLGTEAFF.

V is TRBV28 and J is TRBJ1-4; the D gene is possibly TRBD1 (6 bases). Germline loops: CDR1 MDHEN, CDR2 SYDVKM. The V end was cut by 2 bases, the J end by 5 bases, with 21 bases between. The CDR3 sequence is 18 residues long. This CDR3 reads CASSLTGPMAGLNEKLFF. The CDR3 region has the DNA TGTGCCAGCAGTTTAACAGGGCCGATGGCAGGGCTGAATGAAAAACTGTTTTTT.

This clone appeared a single time. This chain connects TRBV3-1 (or the pseudogene TRBV3-2) to TRBJ2-2; 9 bases fit TRBD1. The CDR3 length is 13 residues. Germline V gene lookup returns CDR1 LGHDT and CDR2 YNNKEL (reference sequence). V lost 6 bases, J lost 5 bases, and 1 base stayed unmatched. Written as DNA, the CDR3 is TGTGCCAGCAGGACAGGGGGGACCGGGGAGCTGTTTTTT. It yields the protein CASRTGGTGELFF.

The genes are TRBV5-1 and TRBJ2-2; 9 bases are a match to TRBD2. The CDR3 totals 16 residues. Trimming took 2 bases from V and 0 from J; bases not matched to a gene: 2. The V gene's germline CDR1 is SGHRS and CDR2 YFSETQ. The CDR3 sequence is CASSLLAGANTGELFF. The CDR3 DNA reads TGCGCCAGCAGCTTATTAGCGGGGGCGAACACCGGGGAGCTGTTTTTT.

The rearrangement uses TRBV27 and TRBJ2-1; D perhaps matches TRBD2 (7 bases). Trimming cost V 4 bases and J 9 bases, with 22 bases left between them. Per the germline V gene, CDR1 is MNHEY and CDR2 is SMNVEV (reference sequence). The CDR3 length is 16 residues. In nucleotides, the CDR3 is TGTGCCAGCAGTTGGGGGGGACGGGACAAGTTTGGTGAGCAGTTCTTC. Protein sequence: CASSWGGRDKFGEQFF.

The chain carries TRBV29-1 and TRBJ2-7; 11 positions match TRBD2. CDR3 size: 13 residues. Germline values: CDR1 SQVTM, CDR2 ANQGSEA. V shed 3 bases and J 5 bases; nucleotides not matched to a gene: 3. This CDR3 is CSVDGTSGNEQYF. The CDR3 DNA follows: TGCAGCGTTGATGGGACTAGCGGAAACGAGCAGTACTTC.

This clone was counted a few times. V gene TRBV4-2 combines with J gene TRBJ1-6; maybe TRBD1 (5 bases). V was shortened by 3 bases and J by 9 bases, with 21 bases between the two germline ends. CDR1 is LGHNA and CDR2 is YNFKEQ in the germline V gene. The CDR3 spans 17 residues. CDR3 bases: TGTGCCAGCAGCCAGACATTTGGACGGCTCGGGGGTTCACCCCTCCACTTT. It specifies CASSQTFGRLGGSPLHF.

The J gene is TRBJ1-2, the V gene TRBV19; no reliable D call. With 3 bases removed from V and 5 bases from J, the gap between germline ends came to 13 bases. CDR3 length equals 14 residues. Germline V lookup: CDR1 LNHDA, CDR2 SQIVND (reference sequence). CDR3 in amino acids: CASSMGGRRYGYTF. CDR3 nucleotides: TGTGCCAGTAGTATGGGCGGGCGCCGGTATGGCTACACCTTC.

The rearrangement links TRBV5-1 to TRBJ1-1; no firm D call. V lost 4 bases, J lost 2 bases, and 12 bases lay in between. The CDR3 is 14 residues long. Germline assignment: CDR1 SGHRS and CDR2 YFSETQ. The CDR3 sequence is CASSPRGRNTEAFF. CDR3 nucleotides: TGCGCCAGCAGCCCTCGAGGAAGAAACACTGAAGCTTTCTTT.

This clone was seen only a few times. V and J are TRBV30 and TRBJ1-5; 8 positions agree with TRBD1. With V trimmed by 2 bases and J by 6 bases, 12 bases remained unmatched. This CDR3 spans 16 amino acids. Per germline, CDR1 GTSNPN and CDR2 SVGIG (reference sequence). CDR3 sequence reads: CAWSRDDRGGRQPQHF. CDR3 nucleotides: TGTGCCTGGAGTCGGGATGACAGGGGAGGACGTCAGCCCCAGCATTTT.

This clone was recorded once. V gene TRBV21-1 combines with J gene TRBJ2-5; the table names TRBD2, a call not compared with the DNA. TRBV21-1 is described as a pseudogene. The CDR3 is 12 residues long. This CDR3 reads CAGGSGRETQYF. For the CDR3, the DNA is TGTGCCGGGGGATCAGGGAGGGAGACCCAGTACTTC.

This chain connects TRBV11-2 to TRBJ2-1, with 8 bases aligning to TRBD1. Trimming cost V 6 bases and J 5 bases; bases outside gene matches: 6. In germline, CDR1 is SGHAT, CDR2 FQNNGV. This CDR3 has 14 amino acids. CDR3 bases: TGTGCCAGCAGACTACTGACAGGGGACAATGAGCAGTTCTTC. Its protein is CASRLLTGDNEQFF.

The chain uses TRBV30 and TRBJ2-7; TRBD2 aligns across 10 bases. Germline V gives CDR1 GTSNPN, CDR2 SVGIG (reference sequence). V lost 7 bases, J lost 6 bases, and 15 bases stayed unmatched. The CDR3 contains 15 residues. CDR3 coding DNA: TGTGCCTACAACTTTCGTCCTAGCGGGAGCGGCGAGCAGTACTTC. Its protein product is CAYNFRPSGSGEQYF. The variable domain in full, with the rest retrieved from reference TRBV30 and TRBJ2-7, is SQTIHQWPATLVQPVGSPLSLECTVEGTSNPNLYWYRQAAGRGLQLLFYSVGIGQISSEVPQNLSASRPQDRQFILSSKKLLLSDSGFYLCAYNFRPSGSGEQYFGPGTRLTVT.

Concerning this clone: Other DNA variants within this sample encode the same CDR3. This rearrangement joins TRBV5-1 to TRBJ2-2; D is perhaps TRBD2 (6 bases). CDR3 size: 15 residues. Trimming stripped 5 bases from V and 1 base from J, with 12 bases between. The germline gives CDR1 SGHRS, CDR2 YFSETQ. The CDR3 DNA is TGCGCCAGCAGACGTCTAGCGTTGAACACCGGGGAGCTGTTTTTT. It is translated as CASRRLALNTGELFF.

This clone has only a few counts. The chain joins TRBV7-2 to TRBJ2-3, with a possible D match to TRBD1 (6 bases). The V gene's germline CDR1 is SGHTA and CDR2 FQGNSA. Trimming stripped 4 bases from V and 2 bases from J, with 13 bases between. The CDR3 length is 15 residues. The chain's CDR3 is CASSSLRTVTDTQYF. As DNA, the CDR3 is TGTGCCAGCAGCTCCCTCCGGACAGTCACAGATACGCAGTATTTT.